The rows below give T cell receptor beta chains drawn from one sample of a study of OX40 agonist ivuxolimab in advanced cancers. Clones were read by immunoSEQ multiplex PCR, and TCRdb kept only the in-frame ones, dropping some. The repertoire has about 77,000 clones, around 83% of them found once; the top ten carry approximately 0.8%. Material: CD4+ or CD8+ T cells sorted from blood, obtained in a trial of the OX40 agonist ivuxolimab. The receptors originated from an adult with an advanced solid tumor such as melanoma, head and neck, liver or kidney cancer. Both conserved end residues are part of each CDR3. D genes are given only for firm matches. Rows may omit the clone size; those that give it use once, few, many or a size class.

>TRBJ1-2|-|-|TRBV15
CATSIKTEANYGYTF
TGTGCCACCAGCATTAAGACCGAAGCTAACTATGGCTACACCTTC
>TRBJ1-1|-|TRBD1|TRBV5-6
CASSQGGHTEAFF
TGTGCCAGCAGCCAGGGGGGACACACTGAAGCTTTCTTT
>TRBJ1-2|few|TRBD1|TRBV5-6
CASSSGQTIYGYTF
TGTGCCAGCAGCTCGGGACAGACCATCTATGGCTACACCTTC
>TRBJ2-1|once|-|TRBV4-2
CASSQGASVSYNEQFF
TGTGCCAGCAGCCAAGGGGCTAGCGTTTCCTACAATGAGCAGTTCTTC
>TRBJ1-5|-|-|TRBV7-8
CASSLQIRDPQHF
TGTGCCAGCAGTCTTCAAATCCGGGATCCACAGCATTTT
>TRBJ1-5|few|-|TRBV27
CASSLSMSGQPQHF
TGTGCCAGCAGTTTATCGATGTCGGGTCAGCCCCAGCATTTT
>TRBJ2-1|-|TRBD2|TRBV11-3
CASSTGTSGRVYNEQFF
TGTGCCAGCAGTACCGGGACTAGCGGGAGGGTCTACAATGAGCAGTTCTTC
>TRBJ2-3|-|-|TRBV6-6
CASCPRARTTDTQYF
TGTGCCAGCTGCCCACGGGCTAGAACAACAGATACGCAGTATTTT
>TRBJ2-2|once|-|TRBV6-4
CASSAMKGGELFF
TGTGCCAGCAGTGCCATGAAGGGCGGGGAGCTGTTTTTT
>TRBJ1-6|few|TRBD1|TRBV28
CASSPNWGTGNYNSPLHF
TGTGCCAGCAGTCCGAATTGGGGGACAGGGAACTATAATTCACCCCTCCACTTT
>TRBJ1-2|-|-|TRBV5-4
CASSLVGGGRGYTF
TGTGCCAGCAGCTTGGTGGGAGGGGGACGGGGCTACACCTTC
>TRBJ1-1|-|TRBD1|TRBV6-5
CASSDRGRFEAFF
TGTGCCAGCAGTGACAGGGGGAGATTTGAAGCTTTCTTT
>TRBJ1-2|-|-|TRBV7-2
CASSLDGSGYTF
TGTGCCAGCAGCTTAGATGGGAGTGGCTACACCTTC
>TRBJ1-5|few|TRBD1|TRBV10-3
CATDPNDRENQPQHF
TGTGCCACCGACCCTAATGACAGGGAGAATCAGCCCCAGCATTTT
>TRBJ2-3|few|-|TRBV12-5
CASGLVLGNAPDTQYF
TGTGCTAGTGGTTTGGTACTCGGGAACGCGCCAGATACGCAGTATTTT
>TRBJ1-2|-|TRBD1|TRBV2
CASSEMEGASGGYTF
TGTGCCAGCAGTGAAATGGAGGGGGCATCGGGCGGCTACACCTTC
>TRBJ1-1|-|-|TRBV5-1
CASSLIADQQEAFF
TGCGCCAGCAGCTTGATCGCGGACCAACAAGAAGCTTTCTTT
>TRBJ1-5|-|TRBD1|TRBV19
CASNKLAGGNQPQHF
TGTGCCAGTAATAAGTTGGCAGGGGGTAATCAGCCCCAGCATTTT
>TRBJ1-5|-|-|TRBV18
CASSPQGWDQPQHF
TGTGCCAGCTCACCGCAGGGGTGGGATCAGCCCCAGCATTTT
>TRBJ1-4|-|-|TRBV19
CASSIARGKGEKLFF
TGTGCCAGTAGTATAGCTCGGGGGAAAGGGGAAAAACTGTTTTTT
>TRBJ2-2|-|TRBD2|TRBV7-2
CASSRGLANTGELFF
TGTGCCAGCAGCCGTGGACTAGCGAACACCGGGGAGCTGTTTTTT
>TRBJ2-2|-|TRBD2|TRBV5-1
CASSVSGTSGGSARTGELFF
TGCGCCAGCAGCGTGTCCGGGACTAGCGGGGGATCGGCGAGAACCGGGGAGCTGTTTTTT
>TRBJ1-1|few|-|TRBV11-3
CASSLDSWQGNTEAFF
TGTGCCAGCAGCTTAGATAGTTGGCAGGGTAACACTGAAGCTTTCTTT
>TRBJ1-2|-|-|TRBV5-1
CASSVTQGGGYGYTF
TGCGCCAGCAGCGTCACCCAGGGCGGCGGCTATGGCTACACCTTC
>TRBJ1-2|-|TRBD1|TRBV7-2
CASSVDRVYGYTF
TGTGCCAGCAGCGTAGACAGGGTCTACGGCTACACCTTC
>TRBJ1-2|-|TRBD1|TRBV28
CASRKDRGGSNYGYTF
TGTGCCAGCAGGAAAGACAGGGGGGGTAGTAACTATGGCTACACCTTC
>TRBJ2-3|-|-|TRBV14
CASSQEKGLRTDTQYF
TGTGCCAGCAGCCAAGAGAAGGGTTTACGCACAGATACGCAGTATTTT